Described below is a single T cell receptor beta chain sequence and its context. The data were obtained in a study of blood T cells in healthy people across ages. The germline gives CDR1 SNHLY, CDR2 FYNNEI. Trimming pared 8 bases from V and 0 bases from J, leaving 17 bases between. The CDR3 has 16 amino acids. PCR was performed a second time for roughly 7 to 11 cycles using a sample-barcoded 5' primer and a J-beta primer mix. MiXCR, applied by TCRdb to the 5' RACE reads, yields one record per CDR3 protein. The sample holds more than 800,000 distinct CDR3 sequences, 40% to 50% seen once. The sequencing input was blood. The TCR sequence derives from a woman aged 60 to 75 in good health. This sequence joins TRBV2 and TRBJ2-1; D is unclear. CDR3 sequence reads: CASAYLARSSYNEQFF. The CDR3 region has the DNA TGTGCCAGCGCCTACCTGGCGCGCAGCTCCTACAATGAGCAGTTCTTC.